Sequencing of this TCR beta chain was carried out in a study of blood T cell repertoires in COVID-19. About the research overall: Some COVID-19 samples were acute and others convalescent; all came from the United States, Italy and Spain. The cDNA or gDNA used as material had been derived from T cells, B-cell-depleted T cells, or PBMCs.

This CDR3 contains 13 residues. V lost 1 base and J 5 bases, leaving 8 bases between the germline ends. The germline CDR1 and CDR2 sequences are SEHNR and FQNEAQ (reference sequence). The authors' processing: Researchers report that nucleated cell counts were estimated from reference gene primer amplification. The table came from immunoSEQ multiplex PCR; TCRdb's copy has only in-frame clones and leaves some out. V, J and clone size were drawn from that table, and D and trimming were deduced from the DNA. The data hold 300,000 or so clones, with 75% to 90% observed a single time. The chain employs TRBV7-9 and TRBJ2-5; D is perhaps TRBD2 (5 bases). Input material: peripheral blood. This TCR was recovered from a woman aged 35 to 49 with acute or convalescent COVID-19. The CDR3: CASSLVGGETQYF. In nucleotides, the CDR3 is TGTGCCAGCAGCTTAGTTGGCGGGGAGACCCAGTACTTC.